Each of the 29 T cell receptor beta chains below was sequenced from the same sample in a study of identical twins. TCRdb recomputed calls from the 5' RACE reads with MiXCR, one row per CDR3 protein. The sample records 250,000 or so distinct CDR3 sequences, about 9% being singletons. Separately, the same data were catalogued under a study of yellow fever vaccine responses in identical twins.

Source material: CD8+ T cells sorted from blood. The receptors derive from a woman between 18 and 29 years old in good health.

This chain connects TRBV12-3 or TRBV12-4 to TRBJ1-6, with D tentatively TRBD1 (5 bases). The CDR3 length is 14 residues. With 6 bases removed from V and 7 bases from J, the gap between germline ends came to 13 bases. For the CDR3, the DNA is TGTGCCAGCAGCCAGGGACCCAACAATTCACCCCTCCACTTT. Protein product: CASSQGPNNSPLHF.

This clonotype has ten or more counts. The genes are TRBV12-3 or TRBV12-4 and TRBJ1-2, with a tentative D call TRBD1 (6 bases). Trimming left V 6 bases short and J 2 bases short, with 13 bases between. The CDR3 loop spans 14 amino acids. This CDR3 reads CASSPGQRNYGYTF. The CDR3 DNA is TGTGCCAGCAGCCCTGGACAGAGAAACTATGGCTACACCTTC.

The CDR3: CSARDPSGSYNEQFF. The CDR3 DNA follows: TGCAGTGCTAGAGACCCTAGCGGGTCCTACAATGAGCAGTTCTTC. The chain uses TRBV20-1 and TRBJ2-1; TRBD2 agrees at 8 bases. The J segment lost 1 base and the V segment lost 0 bases, leaving 2 bases of the junction unmatched. Germline assignment: CDR1 DFQATT and CDR2 SNEGSKA (reference sequence). CDR3 length: 15 residues.

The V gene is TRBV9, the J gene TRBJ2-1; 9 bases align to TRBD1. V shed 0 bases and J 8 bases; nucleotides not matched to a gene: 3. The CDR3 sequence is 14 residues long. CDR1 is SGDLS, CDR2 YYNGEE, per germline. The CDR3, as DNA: TGTGCCAGCAGCGTAGGGGGACAGGGCCATGAGCAGTTCTTC. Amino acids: CASSVGGQGHEQFF. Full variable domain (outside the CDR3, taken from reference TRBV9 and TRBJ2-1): DSGVTQTPKHLITATGQRVTLRCSPRSGDLSVYWYQQSLDQGLQFLIQYYNGEERAKGNILERFSAQQFPDLHSELNLSSLELGDSALYFCASSVGGQGHEQFFGPGTRLTVL.

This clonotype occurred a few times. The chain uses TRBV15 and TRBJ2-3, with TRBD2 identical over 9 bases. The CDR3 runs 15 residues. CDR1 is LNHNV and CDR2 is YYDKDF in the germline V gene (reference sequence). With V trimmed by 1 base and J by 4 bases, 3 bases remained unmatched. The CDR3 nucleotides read TGTGCCACCAGCAGAGGGCGGGGGGGCCCAGATACGCAGTATTTT. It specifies CATSRGRGGPDTQYF.

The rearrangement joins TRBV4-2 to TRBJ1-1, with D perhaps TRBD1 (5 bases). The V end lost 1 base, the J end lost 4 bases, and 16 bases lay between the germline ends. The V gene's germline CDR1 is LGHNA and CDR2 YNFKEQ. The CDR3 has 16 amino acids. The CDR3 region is CASSQGLGERGTEAFF. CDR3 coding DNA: TGTGCCAGCAGCCAAGGACTAGGGGAACGCGGCACTGAAGCTTTCTTT.

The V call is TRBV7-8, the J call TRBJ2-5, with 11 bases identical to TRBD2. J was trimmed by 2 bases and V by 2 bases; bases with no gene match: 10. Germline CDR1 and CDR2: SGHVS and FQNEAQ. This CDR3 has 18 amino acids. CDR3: CASSLLAGGAPGQETQYF. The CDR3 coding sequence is TGTGCCAGCAGCTTACTAGCGGGGGGCGCCCCAGGTCAAGAGACCCAGTACTTC.

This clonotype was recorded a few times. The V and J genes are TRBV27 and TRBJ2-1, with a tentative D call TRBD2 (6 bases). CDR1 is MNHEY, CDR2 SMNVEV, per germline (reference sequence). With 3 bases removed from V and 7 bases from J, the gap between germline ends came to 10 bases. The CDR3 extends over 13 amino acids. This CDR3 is CASSFRLVNEQFF. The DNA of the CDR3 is TGTGCCAGCAGTTTCCGACTAGTTAATGAGCAGTTCTTC.

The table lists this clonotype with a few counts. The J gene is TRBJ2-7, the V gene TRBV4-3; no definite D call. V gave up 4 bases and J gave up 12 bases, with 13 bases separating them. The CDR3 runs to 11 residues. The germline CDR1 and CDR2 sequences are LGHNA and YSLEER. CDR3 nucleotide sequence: TGCGCCAGCAGCCCCGGTGATCGGTTGTACTTC. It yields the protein CASSPGDRLYF.

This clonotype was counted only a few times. This CDR3 is CSARDRDSMDEQYF. In DNA form, the CDR3 reads TGCAGTGCTAGGGACAGGGATAGTATGGACGAGCAGTACTTC. The chain employs TRBV20-1 and TRBJ2-7; TRBD1 aligns across 8 bases. The V gene's germline CDR1 is DFQATT and CDR2 SNEGSKA (reference sequence). V was pared by 3 bases and J by 5 bases, with 9 bases of the junction left unmatched. The CDR3 contains 14 residues.

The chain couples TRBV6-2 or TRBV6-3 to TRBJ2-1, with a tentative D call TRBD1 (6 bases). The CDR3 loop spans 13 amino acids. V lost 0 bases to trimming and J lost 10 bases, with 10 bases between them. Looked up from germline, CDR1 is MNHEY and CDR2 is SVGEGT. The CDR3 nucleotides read TGTGCCAGCAGTTACTCGACAGGTTACGAGCAGTTCTTC. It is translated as CASSYSTGYEQFF.

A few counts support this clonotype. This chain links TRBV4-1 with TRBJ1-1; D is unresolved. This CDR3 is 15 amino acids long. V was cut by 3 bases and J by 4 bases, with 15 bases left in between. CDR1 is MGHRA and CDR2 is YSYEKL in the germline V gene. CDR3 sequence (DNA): TGCGCCAGCAGCCAGAACCCTCAGGCTGGCACTGAAGCTTTCTTT. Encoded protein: CASSQNPQAGTEAFF.

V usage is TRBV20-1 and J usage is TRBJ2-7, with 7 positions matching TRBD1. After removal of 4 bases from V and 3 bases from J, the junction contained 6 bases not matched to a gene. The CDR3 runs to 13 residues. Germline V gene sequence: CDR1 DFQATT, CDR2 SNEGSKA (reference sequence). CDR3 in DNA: TGCAGTGCTACAGAAAGACAGGGCTACGAGCAGTACTTC. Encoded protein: CSATERQGYEQYF.

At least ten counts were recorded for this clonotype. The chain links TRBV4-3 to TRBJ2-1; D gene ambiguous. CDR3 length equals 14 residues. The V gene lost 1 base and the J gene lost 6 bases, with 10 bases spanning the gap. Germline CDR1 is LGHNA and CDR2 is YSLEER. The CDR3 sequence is CASSQGNTGNEQFF. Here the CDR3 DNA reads TGCGCCAGCAGCCAAGGGAATACGGGCAATGAGCAGTTCTTC.

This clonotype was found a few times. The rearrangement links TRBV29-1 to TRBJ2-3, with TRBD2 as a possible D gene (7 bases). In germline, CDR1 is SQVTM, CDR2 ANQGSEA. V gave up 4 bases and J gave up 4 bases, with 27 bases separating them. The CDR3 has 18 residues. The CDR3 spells CSVGGQVLMGGRPDTQYF. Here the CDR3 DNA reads TGCAGCGTTGGCGGCCAAGTTCTCATGGGGGGGCGTCCAGATACGCAGTATTTT.

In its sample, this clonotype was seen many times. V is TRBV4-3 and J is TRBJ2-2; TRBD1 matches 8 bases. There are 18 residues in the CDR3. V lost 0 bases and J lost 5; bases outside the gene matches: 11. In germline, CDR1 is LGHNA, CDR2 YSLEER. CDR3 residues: CASSQDVTGDGGTGELFF. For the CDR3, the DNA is TGCGCCAGCAGCCAAGATGTGACAGGGGACGGTGGGACCGGGGAGCTGTTTTTT.

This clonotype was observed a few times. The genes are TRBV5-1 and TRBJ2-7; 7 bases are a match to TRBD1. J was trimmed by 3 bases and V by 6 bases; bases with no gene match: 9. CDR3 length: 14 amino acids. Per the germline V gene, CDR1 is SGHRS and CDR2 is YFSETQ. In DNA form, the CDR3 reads TGCGCCAGCAACATTCAACAGGGGTTCTACGAGCAGTACTTC. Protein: CASNIQQGFYEQYF.

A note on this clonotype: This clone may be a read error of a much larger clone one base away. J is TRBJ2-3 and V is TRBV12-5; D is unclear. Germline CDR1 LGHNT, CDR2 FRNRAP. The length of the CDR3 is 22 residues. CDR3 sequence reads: CASGLDAIRDTQAPTLRDTRYF. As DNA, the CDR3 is TGTGCTAGTGGTTTGGACGCGATACGAGACACCCAGGCTCCCACTCTGAGAGATACGCGGTATTTT.

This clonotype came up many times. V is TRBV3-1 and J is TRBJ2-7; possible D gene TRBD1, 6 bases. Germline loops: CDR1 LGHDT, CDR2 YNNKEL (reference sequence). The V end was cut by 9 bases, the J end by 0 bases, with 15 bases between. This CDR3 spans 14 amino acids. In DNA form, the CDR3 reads TGTGCCAGTAGTAAACAGGGCTTCTCCTACGAGCAGTACTTC. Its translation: CASSKQGFSYEQYF.

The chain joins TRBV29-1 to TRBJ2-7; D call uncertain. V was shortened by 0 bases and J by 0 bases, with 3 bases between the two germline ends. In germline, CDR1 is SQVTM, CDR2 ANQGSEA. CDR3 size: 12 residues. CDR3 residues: CSVEEDSYEQYF. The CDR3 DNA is TGCAGCGTTGAAGAGGACTCCTACGAGCAGTACTTC.

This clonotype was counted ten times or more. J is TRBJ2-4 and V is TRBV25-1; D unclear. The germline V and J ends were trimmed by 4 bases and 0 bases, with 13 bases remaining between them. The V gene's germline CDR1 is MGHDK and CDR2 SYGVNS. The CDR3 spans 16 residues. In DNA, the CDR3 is TGTGCCAGCAGTGGGCAGAGGCCTCTAGCCAAAAACATTCAGTACTTC. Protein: CASSGQRPLAKNIQYF.

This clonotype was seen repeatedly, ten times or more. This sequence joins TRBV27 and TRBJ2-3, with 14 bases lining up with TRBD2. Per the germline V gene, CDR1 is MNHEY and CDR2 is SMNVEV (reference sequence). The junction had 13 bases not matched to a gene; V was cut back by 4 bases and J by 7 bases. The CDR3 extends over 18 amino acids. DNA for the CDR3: TGTGCCAGCAGTTCCTTTGGGACTAGCGGGAGTGTTATATATACGCAGTATTTT. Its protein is CASSSFGTSGSVIYTQYF.

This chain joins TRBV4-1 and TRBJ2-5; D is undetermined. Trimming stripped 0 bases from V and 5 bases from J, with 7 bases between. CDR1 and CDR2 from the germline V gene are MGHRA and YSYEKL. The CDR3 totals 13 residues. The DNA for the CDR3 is TGCGCCAGCAGCCAAGAAAATACCGAGACCCAGTACTTC. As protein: CASSQENTETQYF.

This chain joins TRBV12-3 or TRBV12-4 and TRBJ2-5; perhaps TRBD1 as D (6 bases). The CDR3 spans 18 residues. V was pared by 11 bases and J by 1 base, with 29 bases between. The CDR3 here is CACTNAWGQWILQETQYF. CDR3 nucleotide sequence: TGTGCCTGCACCAACGCGTGGGGGCAGTGGATACTCCAAGAGACCCAGTACTTC.

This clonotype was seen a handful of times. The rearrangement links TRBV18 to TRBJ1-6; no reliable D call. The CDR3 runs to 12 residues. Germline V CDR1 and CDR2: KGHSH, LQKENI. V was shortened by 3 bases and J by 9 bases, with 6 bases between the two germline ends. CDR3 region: CASSPQSSPLHF. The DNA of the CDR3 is TGTGCCAGCTCACCGCAGAGTTCACCCCTCCACTTT.

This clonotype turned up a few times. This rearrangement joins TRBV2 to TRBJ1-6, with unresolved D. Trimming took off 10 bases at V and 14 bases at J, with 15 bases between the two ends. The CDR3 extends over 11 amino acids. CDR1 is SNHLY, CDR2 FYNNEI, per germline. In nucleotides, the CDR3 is TGTGCCACCTTATTGCCGGGAACCCTCCACTTT. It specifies CATLLPGTLHF.

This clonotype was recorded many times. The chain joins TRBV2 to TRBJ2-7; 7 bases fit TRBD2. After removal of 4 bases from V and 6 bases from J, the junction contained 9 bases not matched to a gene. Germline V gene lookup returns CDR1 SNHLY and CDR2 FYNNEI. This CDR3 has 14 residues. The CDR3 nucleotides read TGTGCCAGCAGTGTCTGGGAGGGCCTCGGCGAGCAGTACTTC. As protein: CASSVWEGLGEQYF.

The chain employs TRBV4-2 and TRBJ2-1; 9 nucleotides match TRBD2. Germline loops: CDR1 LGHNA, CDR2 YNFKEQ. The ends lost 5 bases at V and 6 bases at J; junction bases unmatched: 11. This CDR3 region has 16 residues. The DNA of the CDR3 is TGTGCCAGCAGCTCAAAAGTAGCGGGGGTGAGCAATGAGCAGTTCTTC. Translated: CASSSKVAGVSNEQFF.

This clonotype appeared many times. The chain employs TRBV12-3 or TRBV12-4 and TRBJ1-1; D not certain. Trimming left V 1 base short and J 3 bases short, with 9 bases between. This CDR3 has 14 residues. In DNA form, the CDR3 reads TGTGCCAGCAGTTTAGGGGGAACCCACACTGAAGCTTTCTTT. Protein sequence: CASSLGGTHTEAFF.